These 14 T cell receptor beta chains came from one sample sequenced in a study of CD8+ T cells in alopecia areata. Sequencing templates came from extracted RNA that was reverse transcribed into cDNA. Repertoires were generated with immunoSEQ multiplex PCR, while TCRdb's copy carries only in-frame clones and drops some. Among about 19,000 clones listed, roughly two thirds were seen once. CD4+ cells belonging to roughly 5 patients, who were in the biomarker study, were further sorted into CD25+CD127- cells. The sample comprised CD4+ Tregs sorted from blood. These receptors originate from a human donor with alopecia areata.

This chain connects TRBV20-1 to TRBJ2-2; D not resolved. Trimming cost V 1 base and J 6 bases, with 3 bases left between them. CDR1 and CDR2 (germline): DFQATT, SNEGSKA (reference sequence). The CDR3 is 11 amino acids. CDR3 loop: CSARAAGELFF. The CDR3 bases are TGCAGTGCTAGAGCCGCCGGGGAGCTGTTTTTT.

The V gene is TRBV28, the J gene TRBJ1-2, with D hard to call. This CDR3 spans 15 amino acids. The V end lost 5 bases, the J end lost 0 bases, and 13 bases lay between the germline ends. Germline CDR1 is MDHEN and CDR2 is SYDVKM. The CDR3: CASSILLPANYGYTF. The CDR3, as DNA: TGTGCCAGCAGTATCCTCCTCCCGGCTAACTATGGCTACACCTTC.

The gene calls are TRBV9 and TRBJ2-7; a weak D match, TRBD2 (6 bases). The germline CDR1 and CDR2 sequences are SGDLS and YYNGEE. The V end lost 4 bases, the J end lost 3 bases, and 17 bases lay between the germline ends. The CDR3 sequence is 15 residues long. CDR3 coding DNA: TGTGCCAGCAGCTCTCACCCGGGACTTGGCTACGAGCAGTACTTC. Translating it yields CASSSHPGLGYEQYF.

This clone was counted a single time. The chain combines TRBV2 with TRBJ2-1; D may be TRBD2 (5 bases). The germline V and J ends were trimmed by 4 bases and 7 bases, with 17 bases remaining between them. This CDR3 is 15 amino acids long. Per the germline V gene, CDR1 is SNHLY and CDR2 is FYNNEI. CDR3 DNA: TGTGCCAGCAGTGGGCTAGCAGGACTTATAAATGAGCAGTTCTTC. The encoded protein is CASSGLAGLINEQFF. Together with reference TRBV2 and TRBJ2-1, the CDR3 gives the full variable domain: EPEVTQTPSHQVTQMGQEVILRCVPISNHLYFYWYRQILGQKVEFLVSFYNNEISEKSEIFDDQFSVERPDGSNFTLKIRSTKLEDSAMYFCASSGLAGLINEQFFGPGTRLTVL.

The chain recombines TRBV28 with TRBJ2-3, with D hard to call. CDR1 is MDHEN, CDR2 SYDVKM, per germline. CDR3 length equals 16 residues. The V gene lost 7 bases and the J gene lost 1 base, with 18 bases spanning the gap. The CDR3 sequence: CASNPSRAGRTDTQYF. As DNA, the CDR3 is TGTGCCAGCAACCCTTCCCGGGCAGGTCGCACAGATACGCAGTATTTT.

The rearrangement uses TRBV6-6 and TRBJ1-1; D call uncertain. Trimming removed 2 bases at V and 1 base at J, with 5 bases between. The CDR3 contains 13 residues. Germline assignment: CDR1 MNHNY and CDR2 SVGAGI (reference sequence). CDR3 nucleotides: TGTGCCAGCAGTTACCAACAGAACACTGAAGCTTTCTTT. Translation: CASSYQQNTEAFF.

This chain links TRBV5-1 with TRBJ2-7, with a weak D call TRBD1 (6 bases). Trimming cost V 0 bases and J 1 base, with 8 bases left between them. Germline V gene sequence: CDR1 SGHRS, CDR2 YFSETQ. This CDR3 comprises 14 residues. CDR3 DNA sequence: TGCGCCAGCAGCTTGGACGGACAGTCCTACGAGCAGTACTTC. As protein: CASSLDGQSYEQYF.

The CDR3 here is CASSPGRRPNTGELFF. The CDR3 DNA follows: TGTGCCAGCAGCCCGGGCCGGCGCCCGAACACCGGGGAGCTGTTTTTT. The chain carries TRBV7-8 and TRBJ2-2; D is unresolved. Germline V gene data show CDR1 as SGHVS and CDR2 as FQNEAQ. V shed 5 bases and J shed 0 bases, with 13 bases lying between them. The CDR3 totals 16 residues. The full variable domain, its missing parts supplied by reference TRBV7-8 and TRBJ2-2, is GAGVSQSPRYKVAKRGQDVALRCDPISGHVSLFWYQQALGQGPEFLTYFQNEAQLDKSGLPSDRFFAERPEGSVSTLKIQRTQQEDSAVYLCASSPGRRPNTGELFFGEGSRLTVL.

The rearrangement links TRBV28 to TRBJ1-3; D not resolved. V was cut by 5 bases and J by 5 bases, with 4 bases left in between. CDR3 length: 11 amino acids. Germline CDR1 and CDR2: MDHEN and SYDVKM. Here the CDR3 reads CASSGRNTIYF. As DNA, the CDR3 is TGTGCCAGCAGTGGCAGAAACACCATATATTTT.

The chain is built from TRBV7-8 and TRBJ2-5, with 8 bases that match TRBD2. Trimming at V came to 5 bases and at J to 5 bases, leaving 4 bases not matched to a gene. The germline V gene has CDR1 SGHVS and CDR2 FQNEAQ. The CDR3 has 13 residues. The CDR3 region is CASSPRTSETQYF. The CDR3 nucleotides are TGTGCCAGCAGCCCCCGGACTAGCGAGACCCAGTACTTC. Together with reference TRBV7-8 and TRBJ2-5, the CDR3 gives the full variable domain: GAGVSQSPRYKVAKRGQDVALRCDPISGHVSLFWYQQALGQGPEFLTYFQNEAQLDKSGLPSDRFFAERPEGSVSTLKIQRTQQEDSAVYLCASSPRTSETQYFGPGTRLLVL.

CDR3 loop: CASSPSASQETQYF. The CDR3 bases are TGTGCCAGCAGCCCAAGCGCCTCACAAGAGACCCAGTACTTC. This rearrangement joins TRBV11-2 to TRBJ2-5; D call uncertain. V lost 5 bases and J 2 bases, leaving 12 bases between the germline ends. The CDR3 sequence is 14 residues long. CDR1 is SGHAT, CDR2 FQNNGV, per germline.

The chain recombines TRBV14 with TRBJ2-3; 8 nucleotides line up with TRBD2. Germline V gene lookup returns CDR1 SGHDN and CDR2 FVKESK. J was trimmed by 1 base and V by 4 bases; bases with no gene match: 10. This CDR3 comprises 17 residues. CDR3 sequence (DNA): TGTGCCAGCAGCCGATTGCCGGGGGGGCCGGGCACAGATACGCAGTATTTT. It translates to CASSRLPGGPGTDTQYF.

The chain recombines TRBV2 with TRBJ1-2; D unclear. CDR1 is SNHLY and CDR2 is FYNNEI in the germline V gene. The CDR3 is 12 residues long. V lost 7 bases and J 4 bases, leaving 10 bases between the germline ends. The CDR3 DNA is TGTGCCAGCAAGGAGGAAAGCTATGGCTACACCTTC. This gives the protein CASKEESYGYTF.

The table lists this clone with a count of one. This chain joins TRBV5-1 and TRBJ2-1, with TRBD1 identical over 7 bases. Unmatched junction bases numbered 7, after V lost 4 bases and J lost 9 bases. The CDR3 loop spans 13 amino acids. Looked up from germline, CDR1 is SGHRS and CDR2 is YFSETQ. CDR3 sequence: CASSVITGAEQFF. CDR3 DNA sequence: TGCGCCAGCAGCGTAATAACAGGGGCTGAGCAGTTCTTC.